This T cell receptor (beta chain) was recovered during a study of Graves' ophthalmopathy and Graves' hyperthyroidism. Across the study: There was a collection of peripheral blood at initial diagnosis, before any treatment.

CDR1 is SGHRS and CDR2 is YFSETQ in the germline V gene. The CDR3 extends over 15 amino acids. V lost 4 bases and J lost 6; bases outside the gene matches: 12. This clonotype occurred a few times. Diagnostic conclusions were grounded in clinical symptoms, serum thyroxine, TRAb, thyroid ultrasound and orbital computed tomography. The authors amplified TCR beta CDR3 regions, and they did so from RNA transcripts for repertoire sequencing. First-round RT-PCR with HTBI primers preceded a second-round multiplex PCR. TCRdb independently ran MiXCR on the multiplex PCR reads; one entry per CDR3 protein. The data show some 520,000 distinct CDR3 sequences, over 13% seen once.

This sequence was found in a woman in her twenties or thirties with Graves' ophthalmopathy. The chain has TRBV5-1 and TRBJ1-1; 7 positions agree with TRBD1. The sequencing sample was made of blood. The CDR3 DNA sequence: TGCGCCAGCAGCATCGCCCCTGACAGGGTGGCTGAAGCTTTCTTT. It specifies CASSIAPDRVAEAFF. Based on the CDR3 plus reference TRBV5-1 and TRBJ1-1, the full variable domain is KAGVTQTPRYLIKTRGQQVTLSCSPISGHRSVSWYQQTPGQGLQFLFEYFSETQRNKGNFPGRFSGRQFSNSRSEMNVSTLELGDSALYLCASSIAPDRVAEAFFGQGTRLTVV.